This T cell receptor beta chain was documented in a study of OX40 agonist ivuxolimab in advanced cancers. Data came from immunoSEQ multiplex PCR; TCRdb stores just in-frame clones and leaves some out. This table holds about 40,000 clones, roughly four fifths found once. As to this clone: The antigen is not known.

Patients with a history of autoimmune disease or on systemic immunosuppression were excluded. Study-level findings and limits: Low clonal expansion, among the lowest seen, marked partial responders at 0.1-3.0 mg/kg.

This clonotype was obtained from an adult with an advanced solid tumor such as melanoma, head and neck, liver or kidney cancer. The material sequenced was CD4+ or CD8+ T cells sorted from blood, taken in a trial of the OX40 agonist ivuxolimab.

CDR3 loop: CASSLRGVVPDTQYF. CDR3 nucleotide sequence: TGCGCCAGCAGCTTGAGGGGGGTTGTCCCAGATACGCAGTATTTT. The chain employs TRBV5-1 and TRBJ2-3; D is perhaps TRBD1 or TRBD2 (6 bases each). Germline CDR1 and CDR2: SGHRS and YFSETQ. The CDR3 loop spans 15 amino acids. Trimming removed 1 base from V and 4 bases from J, with 13 bases in between.